This T cell receptor (beta chain) was recovered during a study of Ad26.COV2.S vaccination and SARS-CoV-2 variants. Study-wide points: Spike-specific TCR breadth ran higher among vaccine recipients than placebo recipients. Considerable breadth of spike-specific CD8+ and CD4+ T cell responses has reportedly been documented following vaccination. Vaccinees and placebo recipients showed similar non-spike TCR breadth.

This sample's treatment: roughly 19 received Ad26.COV2.S at low or high dose, single or two shots; several received placebo; per-sample allocation not given. Sampling happened 63 days after the first vaccine or placebo injection. About this clone itself: Its cognate antigen is unknown.

TCRdb keeps only in-frame clones here, not all; method: immunoSEQ multiplex PCR. Here the sample spans hundreds of thousands of clones, roughly 90% being singletons. Germline trimming cut 5 bases from V and 4 bases from J; bases unmatched to any gene: 6. The CDR3 runs 15 residues. Germline CDR1 is MNHEY and CDR2 is SMNVEV (reference sequence). The genes are TRBV27 and TRBJ1-2; 11 bases are a match to TRBD1. The receptor was derived from a person aged 18 to 65 who received the Ad26.COV2.S COVID-19 vaccine or a placebo. The sequences come from peripheral blood, collected in a trial of Ad26.COV2.S vaccine versus placebo. The CDR3 bases are TGTGCCAGCAGTCCAAGGACAGGGGGCTTCTATGGCTACACCTTC. Protein: CASSPRTGGFYGYTF.